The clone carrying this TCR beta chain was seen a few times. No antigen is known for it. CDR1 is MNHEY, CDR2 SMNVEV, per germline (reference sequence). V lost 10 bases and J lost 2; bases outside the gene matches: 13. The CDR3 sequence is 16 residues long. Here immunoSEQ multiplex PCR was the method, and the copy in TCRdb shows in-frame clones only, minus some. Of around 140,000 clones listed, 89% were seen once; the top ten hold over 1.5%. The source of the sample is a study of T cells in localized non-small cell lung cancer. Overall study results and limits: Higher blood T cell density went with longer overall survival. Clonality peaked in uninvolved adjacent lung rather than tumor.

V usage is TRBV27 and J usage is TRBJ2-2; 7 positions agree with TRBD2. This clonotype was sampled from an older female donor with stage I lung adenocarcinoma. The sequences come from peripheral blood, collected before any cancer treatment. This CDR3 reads CATSVMASGNTGELFF. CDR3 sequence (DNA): TGTGCCACTTCAGTCATGGCTAGCGGAAACACCGGGGAGCTGTTTTTT.